The next 5 T cell receptor beta chains were all read from a single sample in a study of blood T cell repertoires in COVID-19. Clones were read by immunoSEQ multiplex PCR, and TCRdb kept only the in-frame ones, dropping some. The sample gives 20,000 to 30,000 clones, around 92% of which show up once; about 1.9% is in the top ten. Sequenced: peripheral blood. These receptors originate from a human donor in a cohort sampled during active COVID-19.

The chain combines TRBV19 with TRBJ1-1, with D perhaps matching TRBD1 (6 bases). Germline CDR1 LNHDA, CDR2 SQIVND (reference sequence). This CDR3 has 14 amino acids. Trimming pared 3 bases from V and 1 base from J, leaving 9 bases between. CDR3 sequence reads: CASSIFRGNTEAFF. CDR3 in DNA: TGTGCCAGTAGTATCTTCAGGGGGAACACTGAAGCTTTCTTT.

This clone was seen just once. J is TRBJ1-5 and V is TRBV11-2; maybe TRBD1 (5 bases). Germline V CDR1 and CDR2: SGHAT, FQNNGV. The CDR3 covers 15 residues. Trimming removed 1 base from V and 1 base from J, with 8 bases in between. CDR3 amino acids: CASSLGGDSNQPQHF. CDR3 nucleotides: TGTGCCAGCAGCTTAGGGGGGGACAGCAATCAGCCCCAGCATTTT.

This chain connects TRBV9 to TRBJ2-3; TRBD1 might be the D (5 bases). Germline lookup yields CDR1 SGDLS and CDR2 YYNGEE. The CDR3 loop spans 18 amino acids. The V and J ends lost 3 bases and 6 bases respectively, with 26 bases between them. The CDR3 coding sequence is TGTGCCAGCAGCGCCCCCCGACAGTACCTTCCCCTTGGGGATACGCAGTATTTT. Protein: CASSAPRQYLPLGDTQYF. Supplemented by reference TRBV9 and TRBJ2-3, the full variable domain reads DSGVTQTPKHLITATGQRVTLRCSPRSGDLSVYWYQQSLDQGLQFLIQYYNGEERAKGNILERFSAQQFPDLHSELNLSSLELGDSALYFCASSAPRQYLPLGDTQYFGPGTRLTVL.

The gene calls are TRBV5-5 and TRBJ1-1, with 8 bases that match TRBD1. Germline V gene data show CDR1 as SGHKS and CDR2 as YYEKEE (reference sequence). CDR3 length: 16 residues. V was clipped by 3 bases and J by 5 bases; unmatched bases: 12. CDR3 nucleotides: TGTGCCAGCAGCTCGTCGACGTACAGGGGGAGGACTGAAGCTTTCTTT. Protein: CASSSSTYRGRTEAFF.

This chain connects TRBV4-1 to TRBJ1-6, with TRBD1 matching 9 bases. The CDR3 covers 16 residues. V dropped 3 bases and J dropped 7; count of bases not matched to a gene: 7. CDR1 and CDR2 from the germline V gene are MGHRA and YSYEKL. CDR3 DNA sequence: TGCGCCAGCAGCCACCTGACAGGGGGATTGAATTCACCCCTCCACTTT. Its translation: CASSHLTGGLNSPLHF.